One and the same sample provided the 14 T cell receptor beta chains below, sequenced in a study of blood T cell repertoires in COVID-19. The assay was immunoSEQ multiplex PCR, and TCRdb's table has in-frame clones only and misses some. Of about 35,000 clones listed, about 83% are singletons. Sequenced sample: peripheral blood. These receptors were collected from a man aged 50-59 years with acute or convalescent COVID-19.

The J gene is TRBJ2-5, the V gene TRBV5-4; a weak D match, TRBD1 (6 bases). Germline CDR1 reads SGHNT; CDR2 reads YYREEE (reference sequence). V was trimmed by 2 bases and J by 2 bases, leaving 13 bases between them. The CDR3 spans 15 residues. For the CDR3, the DNA is TGTGCCAGCAGCTTCGCAGGGGCCTATCAAGAGACCCAGTACTTC. It is translated as CASSFAGAYQETQYF.

The CDR3 protein is CASSPHLAGRGTDTQYF. CDR3 DNA: TGTGCCAGCAGCCCTCACCTAGCGGGAAGGGGCACAGATACGCAGTATTTT. The chain couples TRBV28 to TRBJ2-3; the match to TRBD2 covers 9 bases. The CDR3 runs to 17 residues. The junction had 11 bases not matched to a gene; V was cut back by 6 bases and J by 1 base. CDR1 and CDR2 (germline): MDHEN, SYDVKM.

This chain connects TRBV29-1 to TRBJ1-5; a weak D match, TRBD1 (5 bases). This CDR3 region has 14 residues. Germline values: CDR1 SQVTM, CDR2 ANQGSEA. Trimming cost V 1 base and J 8 bases, with 15 bases left between them. Written as DNA, the CDR3 is TGCAGCGTTGAAGTGGGGCCAGTCAAGGAGCCCCAGCATTTT. Amino acid sequence: CSVEVGPVKEPQHF.

V gene TRBV5-1 combines with J gene TRBJ2-3; 8 positions agree with TRBD1. CDR1 and CDR2 (germline): SGHRS, YFSETQ. V was clipped by 4 bases and J by 5 bases; unmatched bases: 3. CDR3 length: 13 residues. CDR3 nucleotides: TGCGCCAGCAGCCAAGGACAGGGAGATACGCAGTATTTT. Translated, it gives CASSQGQGDTQYF.

The J gene is TRBJ2-3, the V gene TRBV27; 15 nucleotides agree with TRBD2. The CDR3 covers 16 residues. The germline CDR1 and CDR2 sequences are MNHEY and SMNVEV (reference sequence). The V gene end was trimmed by 5 bases and the J gene end by 6 bases; junction bases not matched to a gene: 6. In DNA form, the CDR3 reads TGTGCCAGCAGTCTGGGACTAGCGGGAGGTTTTGATACGCAGTATTTT. Residues: CASSLGLAGGFDTQYF.

This rearrangement joins TRBV27 to TRBJ2-1, with TRBD2 matching over 7 bases. Germline CDR1 reads MNHEY; CDR2 reads SMNVEV (reference sequence). The V segment lost 7 bases and the J segment 3 bases; nucleotides outside the gene matches: 6. This CDR3 is built from 14 residues. The CDR3 DNA follows: TGTGCCAGCAACAAAGCGGGGAACTACAATGAGCAGTTCTTC. This gives the protein CASNKAGNYNEQFF.

The genes are TRBV11-3 and TRBJ2-5; perhaps TRBD1 as D (5 bases). CDR1 and CDR2 from the germline V gene are SGHNT and YENEEA. CDR3 length: 13 amino acids. Trimming shortened V by 5 bases and J by 4 bases, and 11 bases separated the two germline ends. CDR3 sequence (DNA): TGTGCCAGCAGCAATTCAGGGTCAGAGACCCAGTACTTC. This sequence encodes CASSNSGSETQYF.

The genes are TRBV2 and TRBJ2-7; D not certain. V gave up 6 bases and J gave up 4 bases, with 10 bases separating them. Looked up from germline, CDR1 is SNHLY and CDR2 is FYNNEI. This CDR3 has 12 residues. The CDR3 DNA follows: TGTGCCAGCAGATCTCCAGCGTACGAGCAGTACTTC. Translating gives CASRSPAYEQYF.

The rearrangement joins TRBV19 to TRBJ2-7, with D hard to call. CDR3 length: 14 amino acids. Germline V CDR1 and CDR2: LNHDA, SQIVND (reference sequence). Trimming cost V 5 bases and J 2 bases, with 13 bases left between them. CDR3 nucleotides: TGTGCCAGTAGTCCCTCTTTCAGCGCCTACGAGCAGTACTTC. As protein: CASSPSFSAYEQYF.

This clone was counted once. The chain joins TRBV10-3 to TRBJ2-1; 14 bases agree with TRBD2. CDR1 is ENHRY, CDR2 SYGVKD, per germline. V lost 4 bases and J lost 5; bases outside the gene matches: 7. The CDR3 totals 17 residues. CDR3 nucleotides: TGTGCCATCAGTGGGACTAGCGGGAGGAGGCCGGACAATGAGCAGTTCTTC. It yields the protein CAISGTSGRRPDNEQFF.

This chain uses TRBV2 with TRBJ2-2; possibly TRBD2 for D (5 bases). The CDR3 is 15 amino acids. From germline, CDR1 is SNHLY and CDR2 FYNNEI. V dropped 4 bases and J dropped 0 bases, with 9 bases sitting between them. Written as DNA, the CDR3 is TGTGCCAGCAGTGGGTGGAGGCCGAACACCGGGGAGCTGTTTTTT. Amino acids: CASSGWRPNTGELFF.

V usage is TRBV28 and J usage is TRBJ2-5; the match to TRBD2 covers 11 bases. Germline assignment: CDR1 MDHEN and CDR2 SYDVKM. The CDR3 has 16 amino acids. V lost 6 bases, J lost 4 bases, and 10 bases stayed unmatched. In DNA form, the CDR3 reads TGTGCCAGCAGACCACTCACTAGCGGGAGCACAGAGACCCAGTACTTC. Residues: CASRPLTSGSTETQYF.

The chain has TRBV6-1 and TRBJ1-1; no clear D. Germline V gives CDR1 MNHNS, CDR2 SASEGT. The CDR3 runs 17 residues. Trimming pared 0 bases from V and 4 bases from J, leaving 18 bases between. The DNA for the CDR3 is TGTGCCAGCAGTGAAGCATGGTACAGAACGCGTAGCACTGAAGCTTTCTTT. This translates into CASSEAWYRTRSTEAFF.

The chain combines TRBV5-4 with TRBJ1-4; D not certain. V was trimmed by 4 bases and J by 8 bases, leaving 15 bases between them. CDR1 SGHNT and CDR2 YYREEE come from the germline V gene (reference sequence). The CDR3 runs 14 residues. DNA for the CDR3: TGTGCCAGCAGCCCCTCCCAGGTCTCGGAAAAACTGTTTTTT. As protein: CASSPSQVSEKLFF.